This T cell receptor beta chain was captured in a study of B cell selection in AIRE deficiency. This CDR3 is built from 12 residues. The V gene lost 8 bases and the J gene lost 5 bases, with 13 bases spanning the gap. In germline, CDR1 is MGHDK, CDR2 SYGVNS. Overall study findings and caveats: TCRbeta-only data showed roughly a third of shared healthy Treg sequences in healthy Tconv. Patient Tconv cells held 25% to 35% of Treg sequences shared by healthy donors. Of about 3,900 shared Treg TCRbeta sequences, around 31% were healthy-donor-only and around 8.7% patient-only.

Original analysis: Pooled conventional T cells gave approximately 1.2x10^5 patient and 1.5x10^5 or so donor TCRbeta sequences. Repertoires were generated with immunoSEQ multiplex PCR, while TCRdb's copy carries only in-frame clones and drops some. Clone size and the V and J calls come from that table; the DNA yielded D and trimming. The sample lists fewer than 25,000 clones, about 95% occurring once. In regard to this clone: Its antigen remains unidentified.

Conventional CD4 T cells were sorted as CD4+CD127+ cells. The J gene is TRBJ2-7, the V gene TRBV25-1, with D possibly TRBD1 on 6 matching bases. The sequenced material came from CD4+CD127+ conventional T cells sorted from PBMCs. The receptor was derived from a human donor in good health. CDR3 protein: CASLGNRDEQYF. CDR3 nucleotides: TGTGCCAGCCTTGGGAACAGGGACGAGCAGTACTTC.